The rows below give T cell receptor beta chains drawn from one sample of a study of CD8 T cells in Susac syndrome. TCRdb fed the immunoSEQ multiplex PCR reads into MiXCR, producing one record per CDR3 protein. The profile shows 170,000 or so distinct CDR3 sequences, over 90% of them singletons. The sample taken for sequencing was CD4+ T cells from PBMCs. The source is a human donor with Susac syndrome. Both conserved end residues are part of each CDR3. The D gene is left open where the match is weak.

CDR3,J,D,V
CSAPLDYGYTF,TRBJ1-2,.,TRBV20-1
CSARVTGSSPLHF,TRBJ1-6,TRBD1,TRBV20-1
CASSSLSGSRYNEQFF,TRBJ2-1,TRBD2,TRBV27
CSVTGGTGGFEQYF,TRBJ2-7,TRBD1,TRBV29-1
CASRIAGEETQYF,TRBJ2-5,TRBD2,TRBV7-2
CSARPGAGEQYF,TRBJ2-7,.,TRBV20-1
CSARAPGANVLTF,TRBJ2-6,.,TRBV20-1
CASSQDPYNEQFF,TRBJ2-1,.,TRBV3-1
CASSLGQWRGFNTEAFF,TRBJ1-1,.,TRBV7-9
CASTLSCLFF,TRBJ1-1,.,TRBV7-9
CAITDGPSYEQYF,TRBJ2-7,.,TRBV10-3
CASSHPDIYGANVLTF,TRBJ2-6,.,TRBV14
CASSISGSPNEQYF,TRBJ2-7,.,TRBV19
CASSWSGLGITEAFF,TRBJ1-1,.,TRBV28
CAWSGPGGEQFF,TRBJ2-1,.,TRBV30
CASSLGLGTDTQYF,TRBJ2-3,.,TRBV27
CASSPEGGRTEEAFF,TRBJ1-1,.,TRBV7-2
CASSVGTRLAGGLETQYF,TRBJ2-5,TRBD2,TRBV9
CASSYTGTSGRRNIQYF,TRBJ2-4,TRBD2,TRBV6-2/TRBV6-3
CASSDNKGSGTGYNEQFF,TRBJ2-1,.,TRBV6-4
CASSLVAGEQYF,TRBJ2-7,.,TRBV7-2
CASSEIGGRTHNEQFF,TRBJ2-1,TRBD2,TRBV25-1
CSVDPAGRWNTEAFF,TRBJ1-1,.,TRBV29-1
CASSDHGKNSYNEQFF,TRBJ2-1,.,TRBV21-1
CASSISPGQPYYGYTF,TRBJ1-2,TRBD1,TRBV11-2
CASSLDWGYEQYF,TRBJ2-7,.,TRBV11-2
CASSVDDGYGYTF,TRBJ1-2,.,TRBV9